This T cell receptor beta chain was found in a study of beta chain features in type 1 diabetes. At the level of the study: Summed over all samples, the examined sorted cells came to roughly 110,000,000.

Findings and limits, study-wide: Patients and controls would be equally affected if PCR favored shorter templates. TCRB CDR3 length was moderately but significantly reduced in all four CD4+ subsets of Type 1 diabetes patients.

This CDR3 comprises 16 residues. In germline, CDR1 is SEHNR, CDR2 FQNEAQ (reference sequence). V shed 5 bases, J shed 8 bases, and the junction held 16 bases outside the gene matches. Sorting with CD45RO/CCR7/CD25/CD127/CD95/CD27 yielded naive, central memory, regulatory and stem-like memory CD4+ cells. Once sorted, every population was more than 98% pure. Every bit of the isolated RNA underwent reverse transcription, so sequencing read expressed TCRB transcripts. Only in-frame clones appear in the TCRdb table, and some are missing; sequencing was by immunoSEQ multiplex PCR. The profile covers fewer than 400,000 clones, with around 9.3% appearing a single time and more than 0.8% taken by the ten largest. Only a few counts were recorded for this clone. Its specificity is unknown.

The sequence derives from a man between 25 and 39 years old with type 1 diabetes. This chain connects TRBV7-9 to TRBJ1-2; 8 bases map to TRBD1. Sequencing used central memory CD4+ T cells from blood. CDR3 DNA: TGTGCCAGCAGCGGGAGACAGGGGTCCCTTACCGAAGGCTACACCTTC. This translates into CASSGRQGSLTEGYTF.